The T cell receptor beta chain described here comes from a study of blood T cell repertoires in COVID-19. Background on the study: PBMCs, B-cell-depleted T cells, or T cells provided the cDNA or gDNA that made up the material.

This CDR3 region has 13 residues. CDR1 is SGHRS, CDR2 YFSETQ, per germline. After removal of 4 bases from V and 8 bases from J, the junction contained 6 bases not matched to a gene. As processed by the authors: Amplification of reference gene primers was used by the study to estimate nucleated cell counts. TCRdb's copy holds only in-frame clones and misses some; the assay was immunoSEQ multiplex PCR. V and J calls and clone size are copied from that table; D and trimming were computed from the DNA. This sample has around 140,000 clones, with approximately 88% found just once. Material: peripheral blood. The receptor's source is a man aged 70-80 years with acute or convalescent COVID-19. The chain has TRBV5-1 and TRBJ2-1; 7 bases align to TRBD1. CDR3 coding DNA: TGCGCCAGCAGCCCCCAGGGGGTGGATGAGCAGTTCTTC. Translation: CASSPQGVDEQFF. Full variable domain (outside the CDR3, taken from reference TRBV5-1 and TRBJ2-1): KAGVTQTPRYLIKTRGQQVTLSCSPISGHRSVSWYQQTPGQGLQFLFEYFSETQRNKGNFPGRFSGRQFSNSRSEMNVSTLELGDSALYLCASSPQGVDEQFFGPGTRLTVL.